Presented here are 7 T cell receptor beta chains from one specimen sequenced in a study of CD8 T cells in ankylosing spondylitis (TCRdb year 2017). The library was produced with 5' RACE. Sequencing was carried out with an Illumina HiSeq 2500. The public sequencing data were trimmed at Q25 with fastp and processed into clonotypes with MiXCR by TCRdb, which kept only in-frame beta chains. Each entry merges the rows of one CDR3 protein and shows their most common DNA and genes. Here the sample has about 230,000 distinct CDR3 sequences; 7% to 10% occur a single time. The biggest ten clones account for around 4.9% of the sample. The sequenced sample consisted of blood, either unsorted or a sorted T cell fraction (not recorded which). These receptor sequences come from a female donor with ankylosing spondylitis or in good health (not recorded which).

This clonotype occurred many times. The chain is built from TRBV12-3 or TRBV12-4 and TRBJ2-3; D unclear. The CDR3 is made up of 12 amino acids. Trimming left V 7 bases short and J 2 bases short, with 7 bases between. CDR3 bases: TGTGCCAGCAATCCCCACACAGATACGCAGTATTTT. Its translation is CASNPHTDTQYF.

This clonotype was counted ten times or more. V usage is TRBV6-1 and J usage is TRBJ1-1; D remains ambiguous. Germline assignment: CDR1 MNHNS and CDR2 SASEGT. The CDR3 length is 14 residues. Trimming removed 0 bases from V and 5 bases from J, with 10 bases in between. In DNA, the CDR3 is TGTGCCAGCAGTGAAGCGCCTATGGCGACTGAAGCTTTCTTT. Translating gives CASSEAPMATEAFF.

This clonotype came up many times. The chain combines TRBV12-3 or TRBV12-4 with TRBJ1-1; TRBD1 is a possible D gene (5 bases). The CDR3 is made up of 14 amino acids. Trimming cost V 6 bases and J 1 base, with 12 bases left between them. The CDR3 here is CASSRSGGNTEAFF. The CDR3 DNA sequence: TGTGCCAGCAGCCGCTCGGGGGGGAACACTGAAGCTTTCTTT.

The chain is built from TRBV7-2 and TRBJ2-3; 7 bases align to TRBD1. Looked up from germline, CDR1 is SGHTA and CDR2 is FQGNSA. V lost 2 bases, J lost 4 bases, and 9 bases stayed unmatched. The CDR3 extends over 16 amino acids. CDR3 sequence reads: CASSLRGQPGADTQYF. The CDR3 DNA sequence: TGTGCCAGCAGCTTACGGGGACAGCCAGGAGCAGATACGCAGTATTTT.

Many counts were recorded for this clonotype. The chain carries TRBV15 and TRBJ1-1; 8 bases are shared with TRBD1. The CDR3 spans 14 residues. Germline V gene data show CDR1 as LNHNV and CDR2 as YYDKDF (reference sequence). The V segment lost 5 bases and the J segment 4 bases; nucleotides outside the gene matches: 6. The CDR3 loop reads CATSPGTGGTEAFF. For the CDR3, the DNA is TGTGCCACCAGCCCTGGGACAGGCGGCACTGAAGCTTTCTTT.

This clonotype was detected ten times or more. V and J are TRBV7-2 and TRBJ2-3; 8 nucleotides line up with TRBD2. Germline V gene lookup returns CDR1 SGHTA and CDR2 FQGNSA. The CDR3 consists of 16 residues. V trimming: 5 bases; J trimming: 4 bases; junction bases outside the gene matches: 11. CDR3 in amino acids: CASSPGGGASADTQYF. CDR3 sequence (DNA): TGTGCCAGCAGCCCGGGGGGGGGAGCTTCCGCAGATACGCAGTATTTT.

Worth noting for this clonotype: Germline and junction disagree at one end, which may indicate a read error. The chain has TRBV9 and TRBJ1-1, with D unresolved. The CDR3 consists of 15 residues. Per germline, CDR1 SGDLS and CDR2 YYNGEE. The CDR3 DNA reads TGTGCCAGCAGCCGTAGGCCAGGATGGAACACTAAAGCTTTCTTT. This encodes CASSRRPGWNTKAFF.